This TCR beta chain appears in the sequencing data of a study of OX40 agonist ivuxolimab in advanced cancers. As for the study in general: A partial response was reached by three patients: one with hepatocellular carcinoma and two with cutaneous melanoma.

The table came from immunoSEQ multiplex PCR; TCRdb's copy has only in-frame clones and leaves some out. The table shows roughly 100,000 clones, with roughly 88% occurring only once. The CDR3 totals 14 residues. V lost 7 bases and J 5 bases, leaving 14 bases between the germline ends. CDR1 and CDR2 from the germline V gene are SGHAT and FQDESV (reference sequence). The sequences come from CD4+ or CD8+ T cells sorted from blood, collected in a trial of the OX40 agonist ivuxolimab. This clonotype was sampled from an adult with an advanced solid tumor such as melanoma, head and neck, liver or kidney cancer. V and J are TRBV11-1 and TRBJ2-2; D ambiguous. The CDR3 DNA sequence: TGTGCCAGCACCCCACCTCTGGGGACCGGGGAGCTGTTTTTT. It yields the protein CASTPPLGTGELFF. Filled out from reference TRBV11-1 and TRBJ2-2, the complete variable domain reads EAEVAQSPRYKITEKSQAVAFWCDPISGHATLYWYRQILGQGPELLVQFQDESVVDDSQLPKDRFSAERLKGVDSTLKIQPAELGDSAMYLCASTPPLGTGELFFGEGSRLTVL.